This entry describes one T cell receptor beta chain. The source of the sample is a study of T cells in lung cancer brain metastases. The CDR3 covers 13 residues. Germline V CDR1 and CDR2: SEHNR, FQNEAQ (reference sequence). V was shortened by 1 base and J by 15 bases, with 13 bases between the two germline ends. TCRdb's table, derived via immunoSEQ multiplex PCR, lists solely in-frame clones and lacks some. The repertoire has 5,000 to 7,000 clones, 86% of them found once; the top ten carry 4.5% to 5%. Source material: tumor tissue from the primary lung tumor. The chain couples TRBV7-9 to TRBJ1-6; D gene ambiguous. This clonotype was obtained from a man aged 45-65 years with non-small cell lung cancer. DNA of the CDR3: TGTGCCAGCAGCTTAGTTAATCCTTTACTCCTCCACTTT. Amino acid sequence: CASSLVNPLLLHF. Using reference TRBV7-9 and TRBJ1-6 for the parts outside the CDR3, the full variable domain is DTGVSQNPRHKITKRGQNVTFRCDPISEHNRLYWYRQTLGQGPEFLTYFQNEAQLEKSRLLSDRFSAERPKGSFSTLEIQRTEQGDSAMYLCASSLVNPLLLHFGNGTRLTVT.